These 12 T cell receptor beta chains were all obtained from the same sample, sequenced in a study of identical twins. From the 5' RACE reads, TCRdb called clonotypes with MiXCR, one entry per CDR3 protein. The table records approximately 240,000 distinct CDR3 sequences, around 15% of them present only once. Sequences were obtained from memory (CD45RO+) T cells sorted from blood. These receptor sequences come from a woman aged 18-29 years in good health.

This clonotype was found a few times. This rearrangement joins TRBV5-1 to TRBJ1-1, with D unresolved. The V gene's germline CDR1 is SGHRS and CDR2 YFSETQ. V shed 2 bases and J shed 1 base, with 6 bases lying between them. This CDR3 has 13 amino acids. The CDR3 spells CASSFDKNTEAFF. CDR3 nucleotides: TGCGCCAGCAGCTTTGACAAGAACACTGAAGCTTTCTTT. Full variable domain (missing parts from reference TRBV5-1 and TRBJ1-1): KAGVTQTPRYLIKTRGQQVTLSCSPISGHRSVSWYQQTPGQGLQFLFEYFSETQRNKGNFPGRFSGRQFSNSRSEMNVSTLELGDSALYLCASSFDKNTEAFFGQGTRLTVV.

This clonotype was picked up many times. CDR3 amino acids: CASSLDGYEQFF. CDR3 sequence (DNA): TGTGCCAGCAGCTTGGACGGGTATGAGCAGTTCTTC. The J gene is TRBJ2-1, the V gene TRBV5-5; D remains ambiguous. The CDR3 contains 12 residues. V lost 0 bases to trimming and J lost 8 bases, with 6 bases between them. CDR1 is SGHKS, CDR2 YYEKEE, per germline (reference sequence).

The chain is built from TRBV7-9 and TRBJ2-1; the match to TRBD1 covers 9 bases. This CDR3 has 15 amino acids. Germline assignment: CDR1 SEHNR and CDR2 FQNEAQ (reference sequence). With 8 bases clipped from V and 6 bases from J, the junction kept 11 bases outside the gene matches. The CDR3 sequence is CASRGNRGLGNEQFF. The CDR3 region has the DNA TGTGCCAGCCGAGGGAACAGGGGGCTTGGCAATGAGCAGTTCTTC.

The V and J genes are TRBV11-3 and TRBJ2-2; D remains unclear. Germline CDR1 reads SGHNT; CDR2 reads YENEEA. The CDR3 spans 17 residues. V lost 0 bases and J lost 1, with 12 bases in between. CDR3 region: CASSLDLMGMNTGELFF. The CDR3 DNA reads TGTGCCAGCAGCTTAGATCTCATGGGGATGAACACCGGGGAGCTGTTTTTT.

This sequence joins TRBV27 and TRBJ2-1; D unresolved. The germline gives CDR1 MNHEY, CDR2 SMNVEV (reference sequence). V dropped 6 bases and J dropped 0 bases, with 12 bases sitting between them. The CDR3 runs to 15 residues. The CDR3 sequence: CASRRPGLSYNEQFF. The CDR3 region has the DNA TGTGCCAGCAGGCGTCCGGGTCTCTCCTACAATGAGCAGTTCTTC.

This clonotype was detected only once. The gene calls are TRBV19 and TRBJ2-2; D is ambiguous. This CDR3 is 13 amino acids long. V was pared by 2 bases and J by 3 bases, with 4 bases between. Germline V CDR1 and CDR2: LNHDA, SQIVND (reference sequence). CDR3 sequence reads: CASSIRDTGELFF. The CDR3 bases are TGTGCCAGTAGTATACGGGACACCGGGGAGCTGTTTTTT.

This clonotype was counted many times. This sequence joins TRBV5-1 and TRBJ2-5; no clear D. Germline assignment: CDR1 SGHRS and CDR2 YFSETQ. V was clipped by 2 bases and J by 4 bases, with 9 bases between them. This CDR3 contains 13 residues. Here the CDR3 reads CASSFTPGETQYF. The CDR3 nucleotides read TGCGCCAGCAGCTTTACGCCGGGAGAGACCCAGTACTTC.

This clonotype was picked up a small number of times. This rearrangement joins TRBV7-9 to TRBJ2-1, with D perhaps TRBD2 (5 bases). Germline CDR1 is SEHNR and CDR2 is FQNEAQ (reference sequence). The V gene lost 5 bases and the J gene lost 4 bases, with 15 bases spanning the gap. This CDR3 has 15 residues. The CDR3 sequence: CASSHQWGDYNEQFF. As DNA, the CDR3 is TGTGCCAGCAGCCACCAATGGGGAGATTACAATGAGCAGTTCTTC.

This clonotype was seen repeatedly, ten times or more. CDR3 in amino acids: CASSLTLSGYTF. Written as DNA, the CDR3 is TGTGCCAGCAGTTTGACGCTATCTGGCTACACCTTC. J is TRBJ1-2 and V is TRBV12-3 or TRBV12-4; no clear D. This CDR3 spans 12 amino acids. V lost 3 bases and J lost 7, with 9 bases in between.

This clonotype was counted between two and nine times. CDR3 nucleotides: TGCGCCAGCAGCTTGTTATCAGGGCGAACCGGTGAAGCTTTCTTT. This encodes CASSLLSGRTGEAFF. The V call is TRBV5-1, the J call TRBJ1-1; D is perhaps TRBD1 (5 bases). The CDR3 is 15 residues long. The ends were cut back, 1 base at V and 7 bases at J, with 17 bases in the middle. Germline values: CDR1 SGHRS, CDR2 YFSETQ.

J is TRBJ1-5 and V is TRBV20-1; TRBD1 matches at 8 bases. Germline V gene sequence: CDR1 DFQATT, CDR2 SNEGSKA (reference sequence). The V gene end was trimmed by 1 base and the J gene end by 4 bases; junction bases not matched to a gene: 9. The CDR3 runs to 16 residues. In DNA form, the CDR3 reads TGCAGTGCTAGAGTCGCAGGGGGCATGGGGAATCAGCCCCAGCATTTT. This translates into CSARVAGGMGNQPQHF.

In this sample, this clonotype turned up many times. The chain is built from TRBV27 and TRBJ2-1; D perhaps matches TRBD1 (6 bases). CDR1 and CDR2 (germline): MNHEY, SMNVEV (reference sequence). Trimming shortened V by 7 bases and J by 9 bases, and 25 bases separated the two germline ends. The CDR3 consists of 16 residues. CDR3 nucleotides: TGTGCCAGCATCTCGGGGACAACCGGGGCTCATACTGAGCAGTTCTTC. Its protein is CASISGTTGAHTEQFF.